A selection of T cell receptor beta chains follows, all from one sample in a study of neoadjuvant nivolumab and ipilimumab in lung cancer. Method: immunoSEQ multiplex PCR; TCRdb's copy keeps in-frame clones and lacks some. The repertoire has roughly 30,000 clones, 65% to 85% of them found once; the top ten carry roughly 6.1%. The material sequenced was peripheral blood, taken before neoadjuvant nivolumab, alone or with ipilimumab. The receptors here all came from an adult with non-small cell lung cancer. Each CDR3 is given without its conserved first and last residue. A D gene is named only where the DNA matches it firmly.

v_call: TRBV5-5; d_call: TRBD2; j_call: TRBJ2-7; cdr3_aa: ASSLAGTSGGTSYEQY
v_call: TRBV5-1; d_call: TRBD1; j_call: TRBJ1-5; cdr3_aa: ASSRTGARDQPQH
v_call: TRBV11-3; d_call: TRBD1; j_call: TRBJ2-2; cdr3_aa: ASSLGTGTTGELF
v_call: TRBV6-5; d_call: NA; j_call: TRBJ2-1; cdr3_aa: ASNPGRGYNEQF
v_call: TRBV7-3; d_call: NA; j_call: TRBJ1-1; cdr3_aa: ASSSLQNTEAF
v_call: TRBV19; d_call: TRBD1; j_call: TRBJ1-1; cdr3_aa: ASIPQGLAMNTEAF
v_call: TRBV28; d_call: TRBD1; j_call: TRBJ2-1; cdr3_aa: ASSSAGTGDLEQF
v_call: TRBV11-3; d_call: NA; j_call: TRBJ2-5; cdr3_aa: ASSLGTEYQETQY
v_call: TRBV29-1; d_call: NA; j_call: TRBJ1-4; cdr3_aa: SVGPGFGEKLF
v_call: TRBV5-1; d_call: NA; j_call: TRBJ2-5; cdr3_aa: ASRDQETQY
v_call: TRBV5-1; d_call: NA; j_call: TRBJ1-1; cdr3_aa: ASRPGASTEAF
v_call: TRBV7-3; d_call: NA; j_call: TRBJ2-5; cdr3_aa: ASSLTGGETQY
v_call: TRBV2; d_call: NA; j_call: TRBJ1-1; cdr3_aa: ASSARRGGTEAF
v_call: TRBV7-3; d_call: NA; j_call: TRBJ2-3; cdr3_aa: ASSPVGANTDTQY
v_call: TRBV5-4; d_call: NA; j_call: TRBJ2-2; cdr3_aa: ASSLGSPRAGELF
v_call: TRBV27; d_call: TRBD2; j_call: TRBJ2-7; cdr3_aa: ASSLSRGVRGYEQY
v_call: TRBV6-1; d_call: NA; j_call: TRBJ2-3; cdr3_aa: ASSVGGLGTDTQY
v_call: TRBV18; d_call: NA; j_call: TRBJ1-1; cdr3_aa: ASSVTGGNTEAF
v_call: TRBV2; d_call: TRBD1; j_call: TRBJ2-7; cdr3_aa: ASSGQGAGLGEQY
v_call: TRBV5-1; d_call: NA; j_call: TRBJ1-1; cdr3_aa: ASSTAGVTEAF
v_call: TRBV28; d_call: TRBD2; j_call: TRBJ2-2; cdr3_aa: ASRRGLAMAGELF
v_call: TRBV5-1; d_call: NA; j_call: TRBJ2-3; cdr3_aa: ASSLADSTADTQY
v_call: TRBV5-1; d_call: NA; j_call: TRBJ1-1; cdr3_aa: ASSQQDNTEAF
v_call: TRBV2; d_call: NA; j_call: TRBJ1-4; cdr3_aa: ARGGLTGQRAEKLF
v_call: TRBV7-9; d_call: NA; j_call: TRBJ1-3; cdr3_aa: ASSLSFPSGNTIY
v_call: TRBV5-6; d_call: TRBD1; j_call: TRBJ1-2; cdr3_aa: ASSFPGQGDYGYT
v_call: TRBV15; d_call: TRBD1; j_call: TRBJ2-7; cdr3_aa: ATSRDRGREQY
v_call: TRBV5-1; d_call: TRBD2; j_call: TRBJ2-3; cdr3_aa: ASSLSGGATDTQY
v_call: TRBV9; d_call: TRBD2; j_call: TRBJ2-7; cdr3_aa: ASSLTTSGEQY
v_call: TRBV9; d_call: NA; j_call: TRBJ2-3; cdr3_aa: ASSVGVARSTDTQY
v_call: TRBV9; d_call: TRBD1; j_call: TRBJ2-2; cdr3_aa: ASSVVDRVGGELF
v_call: TRBV29-1; d_call: NA; j_call: TRBJ1-1; cdr3_aa: SVSVNTEAF
v_call: TRBV27; d_call: NA; j_call: TRBJ1-5; cdr3_aa: ASSPLRTLSNQPQH
v_call: TRBV5-1; d_call: TRBD2; j_call: TRBJ2-3; cdr3_aa: ASSLSGLAGDTQY
v_call: TRBV10-3; d_call: NA; j_call: TRBJ2-7; cdr3_aa: AISPAGDSYEQY
v_call: TRBV4-2; d_call: NA; j_call: TRBJ2-5; cdr3_aa: ASSQAGGASETQY
v_call: TRBV5-1; d_call: NA; j_call: TRBJ2-3; cdr3_aa: ASSLDVHPDTQY
v_call: TRBV18; d_call: TRBD1; j_call: TRBJ1-3; cdr3_aa: ASSQNRGRGNTIY
v_call: TRBV7-2; d_call: TRBD1; j_call: TRBJ1-1; cdr3_aa: ASSLDSGGEAF
v_call: TRBV5-1; d_call: NA; j_call: TRBJ2-5; cdr3_aa: ASSNSTDRRGTQY
v_call: TRBV5-1; d_call: NA; j_call: TRBJ2-2; cdr3_aa: ASSLARRGVTNTGELF
v_call: TRBV7-9; d_call: TRBD1; j_call: TRBJ1-5; cdr3_aa: ASSLAKDRGFRNQPQH
v_call: TRBV18; d_call: NA; j_call: TRBJ2-1; cdr3_aa: ASSPLVSYNEQF
v_call: TRBV11-2; d_call: NA; j_call: TRBJ2-3; cdr3_aa: ASSPADSPTDTQY
v_call: TRBV5-5; d_call: NA; j_call: TRBJ1-5; cdr3_aa: ASSWGVGNQPQH
v_call: TRBV28; d_call: NA; j_call: TRBJ2-3; cdr3_aa: ASSLSTDTQY
v_call: TRBV19; d_call: NA; j_call: TRBJ1-4; cdr3_aa: ATKTAREKLF
v_call: TRBV2; d_call: TRBD1; j_call: TRBJ1-6; cdr3_aa: ASTTWTGNNSPLH
v_call: TRBV7-6; d_call: TRBD2; j_call: TRBJ2-1; cdr3_aa: ASSAGTSGGPYNEQF
v_call: TRBV7-8; d_call: NA; j_call: TRBJ1-3; cdr3_aa: ASSLVRDSGNTIY